Each of the 25 T cell receptor beta chains below was sequenced from the same sample in a study of cytomegalovirus exposure and HLA in healthy donors. The PCR had 60 Vbeta and 13 Jbeta primers. Method: immunoSEQ multiplex PCR; TCRdb's copy keeps in-frame clones and lacks some. The sample yields approximately 130,000 clones, over 70% seen once. Sequencing input: PBMCs. These receptors were taken from a woman aged 40 to 49 in good health and CMV-seronegative.

The table lists this clone with a few counts. This chain connects TRBV15 to TRBJ2-7; 9 positions match TRBD1. The ends lost 3 bases at V and 7 bases at J; junction bases unmatched: 7. The CDR3 runs 14 residues. Germline V gene sequence: CDR1 LNHNV, CDR2 YYDKDF (reference sequence). CDR3 nucleotides: TGTGCCACCAGCAGTACAGGGGGCGCGGGAGAGCAGTACTTC. Translating gives CATSSTGGAGEQYF.

The chain couples TRBV11-1 to TRBJ1-2; TRBD1 agrees at 9 bases. This CDR3 comprises 15 residues. V lost 5 bases, J lost 3 bases, and 7 bases stayed unmatched. Germline-derived CDR1 and CDR2 are SGHAT and FQDESV (reference sequence). The CDR3 here is CASSPRDRAYYGYTF. DNA of the CDR3: TGTGCCAGCAGCCCCCGGGACAGGGCTTACTATGGCTACACCTTC.

This clone showed up just a few times. The chain combines TRBV27 with TRBJ2-7, with a tentative D call TRBD1 (6 bases). Germline V gene data show CDR1 as MNHEY and CDR2 as SMNVEV (reference sequence). There are 14 residues in the CDR3. V lost 7 bases to trimming and J lost 2 bases, with 15 bases between them. The CDR3 region has the DNA TGTGCCAGCATACCCCTGGGGGCAACCTACGAGCAGTACTTC. As protein: CASIPLGATYEQYF.

The chain employs TRBV9 and TRBJ2-1; D is unclear. CDR3 length equals 15 residues. Germline V gene data show CDR1 as SGDLS and CDR2 as YYNGEE. V shed 3 bases and J shed 3 bases, with 13 bases lying between them. The CDR3 loop reads CASSAEAFLYNEQFF. The CDR3 bases are TGTGCCAGCAGCGCAGAGGCCTTTCTCTACAATGAGCAGTTCTTC.

This clone has just a few counts. The chain uses TRBV28 and TRBJ1-2; a possible D gene is TRBD1 (5 bases). V lost 8 bases and J 0 bases, leaving 19 bases between the germline ends. CDR3 length: 16 residues. Germline CDR1 and CDR2: MDHEN and SYDVKM. Here the CDR3 DNA reads TGTGCCAGCCTACCGGCGGGGGGGGGAGCTAACTATGGCTACACCTTC. Protein: CASLPAGGGANYGYTF.

The J gene is TRBJ2-3, the V gene TRBV5-6; possible D gene TRBD2, 7 bases. V was shortened by 6 bases and J by 1 base, with 15 bases between the two germline ends. Germline values: CDR1 SGHDT, CDR2 YYEEEE. CDR3 length equals 15 residues. The CDR3 coding sequence is TGTGCCAGCATGCCGGGGGGCGCGGGCACAGATACGCAGTATTTT. It is translated as CASMPGGAGTDTQYF.

The chain combines TRBV28 with TRBJ2-5; the D is unclear. CDR3 size: 12 residues. Germline CDR1 and CDR2: MDHEN and SYDVKM. The V gene lost 7 bases and the J gene lost 1 base, with 7 bases spanning the gap. CDR3 amino acids: CASKTSQETQYF. CDR3 in DNA: TGTGCCAGCAAAACTTCCCAAGAGACCCAGTACTTC.

The chain combines TRBV9 with TRBJ2-3, with 10 bases lining up with TRBD2. The CDR3 extends over 17 amino acids. Germline lookup yields CDR1 SGDLS and CDR2 YYNGEE. V lost 0 bases, J lost 6 bases, and 10 bases stayed unmatched. Here the CDR3 DNA reads TGTGCCAGCAGCGTAGCACTGCTAGCGGGAGCGGGGGATACGCAGTATTTT. Its translation is CASSVALLAGAGDTQYF.

This clone showed up just once. The chain has TRBV28 and TRBJ1-3; weak D call: TRBD1 (5 bases). Deletions cut 7 bases from V and 0 bases from J, with 16 bases between. Germline CDR1 reads MDHEN; CDR2 reads SYDVKM. The CDR3 runs to 16 residues. The CDR3, as DNA: TGTGCCAGCACCGTCTCCTTCGGGGGCTCTGGAAACACCATATATTTT. Its protein product is CASTVSFGGSGNTIYF.

The chain carries TRBV27 and TRBJ2-7; D not resolved. This CDR3 comprises 13 residues. The V gene lost 1 base and the J gene lost 7 bases, with 11 bases spanning the gap. The V gene's germline CDR1 is MNHEY and CDR2 SMNVEV (reference sequence). CDR3 in DNA: TGTGCCAGCAGTTTATTGGGCGAAGAAGAGCAGTACTTC. As protein: CASSLLGEEEQYF.

The V and J genes are TRBV18 and TRBJ2-3, with D maybe TRBD1 (5 bases). The V gene's germline CDR1 is KGHSH and CDR2 LQKENI. Trimming left V 0 bases short and J 1 base short, with 8 bases between. CDR3 length: 15 amino acids. The CDR3 spells CASSPPLRGTDTQYF. The DNA of the CDR3 is TGTGCCAGCTCACCACCTCTCAGGGGCACAGATACGCAGTATTTT.

This chain joins TRBV11-2 and TRBJ1-2; weak D call: TRBD1 (5 bases). The germline CDR1 and CDR2 sequences are SGHAT and FQNNGV. V was shortened by 5 bases and J by 1 base, with 17 bases between the two germline ends. This CDR3 contains 16 residues. The CDR3 spells CASSKLRQTVNYGYTF. The CDR3 nucleotides are TGTGCCAGCAGCAAACTCCGACAGACCGTTAACTATGGCTACACCTTC.

The chain couples TRBV6-1 to TRBJ2-3; 11 bases align to TRBD2. J lost 0 bases, V lost 3 bases, and 8 bases had no gene match. This CDR3 contains 18 residues. Germline V lookup: CDR1 MNHNS, CDR2 SASEGT. The CDR3 coding sequence is TGTGCCAGCAGTGATGCTGTAGCGGGAGGGACTAGCACAGATACGCAGTATTTT. It codes for CASSDAVAGGTSTDTQYF.

The chain combines TRBV2 with TRBJ2-7; maybe TRBD2 (6 bases). Trimming took off 1 base at V and 1 base at J, with 11 bases between the two ends. CDR1 is SNHLY, CDR2 FYNNEI, per germline. The CDR3 spans 15 residues. In DNA form, the CDR3 reads TGTGCCAGCAGTGAAGGAGGCCTAGCGTCCTACGAGCAGTACTTC. Amino acids: CASSEGGLASYEQYF.

V and J are TRBV28 and TRBJ2-1; D possibly corresponds to TRBD2 (8 bases). The CDR3 covers 15 residues. Germline values: CDR1 MDHEN, CDR2 SYDVKM. Trimming removed 7 bases from V and 7 bases from J, with 20 bases in between. CDR3 in amino acids: CASKLGGGRYNEQFF. The DNA of the CDR3 is TGTGCCAGCAAACTAGGGGGCGGGAGGTATAATGAGCAGTTCTTC.

There are a few counts of this clone. The chain has TRBV19 and TRBJ1-1; 7 bases align to TRBD1. With 6 bases clipped from V and 2 bases from J, the junction kept 9 bases outside the gene matches. The CDR3 is 15 residues long. Germline V gene data show CDR1 as LNHDA and CDR2 as SQIVND (reference sequence). CDR3 residues: CASRWHRGANTEAFF. The CDR3 DNA sequence: TGTGCCAGTAGATGGCACAGGGGAGCTAACACTGAAGCTTTCTTT. The full variable domain, completed using reference TRBV19 and TRBJ1-1, is DGGITQSPKYLFRKEGQNVTLSCEQNLNHDAMYWYRQDPGQGLRLIYYSQIVNDFQKGDIAEGYSVSREKKESFPLTVTSAQKNPTAFYLCASRWHRGANTEAFFGQGTRLTVV.

This rearrangement joins TRBV5-1 to TRBJ2-5, with 9 nucleotides matching TRBD2. The DNA end is more similar to TRBJ2-7, so the J call may be wrong. The length of the CDR3 is 16 residues. CDR1 is SGHRS, CDR2 YFSETQ, per germline. The CDR3 region is CASSFHPSGEGYEQYF. The DNA of the CDR3 is TGCGCCAGCAGCTTCCACCCTAGCGGGGAGGGCTACGAGCAGTACTTC.

The CDR3 sequence: CASSPMGQENYGYTF. CDR3 sequence (DNA): TGTGCCAGCTCACCAATGGGACAGGAGAACTATGGCTACACCTTC. V is TRBV18 and J is TRBJ1-2; the match to TRBD1 covers 8 bases. The CDR3 totals 15 residues. The V and J ends lost 2 bases and 2 bases, in that order; junction bases with no gene match: 4. Germline loops: CDR1 KGHSH, CDR2 LQKENI.

The chain employs TRBV6-5 and TRBJ2-7; D perhaps matches TRBD1 (6 bases). The V end lost 7 bases, the J end lost 6 bases, and 10 bases lay between the germline ends. Germline loops: CDR1 MNHEY, CDR2 SVGAGI. This CDR3 comprises 11 residues. DNA of the CDR3: TGTGCCAGCACGCAGGGGTCCGAGCAGTACTTC. Translated, it gives CASTQGSEQYF.

About this clone: One end of the junction is discordant with germline, which a read error may explain. CDR3 protein: CASGGQSSGANGLTF. CDR3 in DNA: TGTGCCAGCGGCGGACAGAGCTCTGGGGCCAACGGCCTGACTTTC. This rearrangement joins TRBV28 to TRBJ2-6; D is perhaps TRBD1 (6 bases). Germline assignment: CDR1 MDHEN and CDR2 SYDVKM. There are 15 residues in the CDR3.

This clone occurred a few times. This chain's CDR3 is CASSFIRGDGYTF. Here the CDR3 DNA reads TGTGCCAGCAGTTTTATCAGGGGGGATGGCTACACCTTC. The chain uses TRBV28 and TRBJ1-2, with 7 bases aligning to TRBD1. Germline V gene sequence: CDR1 MDHEN, CDR2 SYDVKM. The CDR3 sequence is 13 residues long. V lost 3 bases and J lost 6; bases outside the gene matches: 4.

The chain recombines TRBV30 with TRBJ1-2, with D possibly TRBD1 on 6 matching bases. Trimming left V 0 bases short and J 4 bases short, with 12 bases between. There are 14 residues in the CDR3. Germline loops: CDR1 GTSNPN, CDR2 SVGIG (reference sequence). The CDR3 protein is CAWSVPGVVYGYTF. As DNA, the CDR3 is TGTGCCTGGAGTGTCCCAGGGGTGGTCTATGGCTACACCTTC.

This chain connects TRBV5-1 to TRBJ2-7; D not resolved. From germline, CDR1 is SGHRS and CDR2 YFSETQ. V dropped 1 base and J dropped 4 bases, with 12 bases sitting between them. The CDR3 contains 14 residues. The CDR3 region has the DNA TGCGCCAGCAGCTTGCTTGGAGCCAATTACGAGCAGTACTTC. Its protein product is CASSLLGANYEQYF. Variable domain in full (rest from reference TRBV5-1 and TRBJ2-7): KAGVTQTPRYLIKTRGQQVTLSCSPISGHRSVSWYQQTPGQGLQFLFEYFSETQRNKGNFPGRFSGRQFSNSRSEMNVSTLELGDSALYLCASSLLGANYEQYFGPGTRLTVT.

The table lists this clone with a count of one. J is TRBJ2-2 and V is TRBV5-1; D may be TRBD1 (5 bases). Germline V CDR1 and CDR2: SGHRS, YFSETQ. With 4 bases removed from V and 4 bases from J, the gap between germline ends came to 8 bases. The CDR3 contains 13 residues. The CDR3 DNA reads as TGCGCCAGCAGCGGGGCTGGCACCGGGGAGCTGTTTTTT. As protein: CASSGAGTGELFF.

This chain connects TRBV23-1 to TRBJ2-5; possibly TRBD1 for D (6 bases). TRBV23-1 is designated an ORF whose function remains uncertain. The CDR3 has 15 residues. The ends were cut back, 6 bases at V and 4 bases at J, with 18 bases in the middle. CDR3 in amino acids: CASRLRGGWAETQYF. As DNA, the CDR3 is TGCGCCAGCAGACTGCGAGGGGGATGGGCAGAGACCCAGTACTTC.